Listed below are T cell receptor beta chains from one sample, sequenced in a study of shared clonotypes between healthy human individuals. The data were produced by immunoSEQ multiplex PCR, yet TCRdb's version contains in-frame clones alone and is incomplete. The table includes about 2.4 million clones, approximately 93% detected once. What was sequenced was naive CD4+ T cells from PBMCs. All receptors derive from a man younger than 35 in good health. Some clones in this sample may be carry-over from other donors' samples. The CDR3 runs from the conserved cysteine through the conserved F or W. The order of the fields is V gene, D gene, clone size, J gene, CDR3 DNA, CDR3 protein. The D gene is left open where the match is weak. Size values are once, few and many counts, or a class for expanded clones, and some rows have none.

>TRBV5-1|TRBD1|-|TRBJ1-5
TGCGCCAGCAGCGAGTTTATCTTGGCGGACAGGCGATCTTATAGCAATCAGCCCCAGCATTTT
CASSEFILADRRSYSNQPQHF
>TRBV4-3|-|-|TRBJ2-7
TGCGCCAGCAGCCAAAGGGTCGGAGGCTACGAGCAGTACTTC
CASSQRVGGYEQYF
>TRBV30|-|-|TRBJ1-4
TGTGCCTGGAGTGCCCTTTCCACGCTGAACCTGTTTTTT
CAWSALSTLNLFF
>TRBV25-1|TRBD1|-|TRBJ1-2
TGTGCCAGCAGTGCCCGGACAGGGAGCGCGGATGGCTACACCTTC
CASSARTGSADGYTF
>TRBV4-2|TRBD1|-|TRBJ1-5
TGTGCCAGCAGCCAAGGGGGACAGGGATATCAGCCCCAGCATTTT
CASSQGGQGYQPQHF
>TRBV19|TRBD1|-|TRBJ2-7
TGTGCCAGTAGTGACAGGGGGCGCTCCTACGAGCAGTACTTC
CASSDRGRSYEQYF
>TRBV29-1|-|-|TRBJ2-5
TGCAGCGTTGAACGGGGCGCGGAGACCCAGTACTTC
CSVERGAETQYF
>TRBV7-3|TRBD1|few|TRBJ1-1
TGTGCCAGCAGTCCTCACGGGGACAGACACACTGAAGCTTTCTTT
CASSPHGDRHTEAFF
>TRBV7-9|TRBD2|-|TRBJ2-5
TGTGCCAGCAGCTTATTTCCTAGCGGGGACCAAGAGACCCAGTACTTC
CASSLFPSGDQETQYF
>TRBV13|-|-|TRBJ1-1
TGTGCCAGCAGCTGGCATCTGAACACTGAAGCTTTCTTT
CASSWHLNTEAFF
>TRBV25-1|TRBD2|-|TRBJ2-3
TGTGCCAGCAGTGAATTCGAGGGAGGGTACACAGATACGCAGTATTTT
CASSEFEGGYTDTQYF
>TRBV29-1|TRBD1|-|TRBJ2-3
TGCAGCGTTGAGGGACAGGGCACAGGAGATACGCAGTATTTT
CSVEGQGTGDTQYF
>TRBV6-5|TRBD1|-|TRBJ2-7
TGTGCCAGCATTCGGGACAGGGGTTCCTACGAGCAGTACTTC
CASIRDRGSYEQYF
>TRBV6-1|-|-|TRBJ2-7
TGTGCCAGCAGTGGGGGACGGCATCTTTCCTACGAGCAGTACTTC
CASSGGRHLSYEQYF
>TRBV25-1|-|once|TRBJ1-2
TGTGCCAGCAGTGAAACAGGGACCAATGGCTACACCTTC
CASSETGTNGYTF
>TRBV2|TRBD1|-|TRBJ1-4
TGTGCCAGCAGGGCAGAACAGGGGGGGAAACTGTTTTTT
CASRAEQGGKLFF
>TRBV5-1|-|-|TRBJ1-1
TGCGCCAGCAGCCTGAACGGAGCGTCGAACACTGAAGCTTTCTTT
CASSLNGASNTEAFF
>TRBV28|-|once|TRBJ2-7
TGTGCCAGCAACACACGGCAGGCCCCGGGAGAGCAGTACTTC
CASNTRQAPGEQYF
>TRBV7-9|-|-|TRBJ2-7
TGTGCCAGCAGCTTAGGCCTCCGGGATTCTACCTACGAGCAGTACTTC
CASSLGLRDSTYEQYF
>TRBV15|TRBD2|-|TRBJ2-7
TGTGCCACCAGCACCGGGACTAGCGGGTTGCTTTCCTACGAGCAGTACTTC
CATSTGTSGLLSYEQYF
>TRBV9|-|-|TRBJ2-7
TGTGCCAGCAGCGTAGTCGCGGGCTCGCTGTACTTC
CASSVVAGSLYF
>TRBV25-1|-|-|TRBJ1-1
TGTGCCAGCAGTGTGGCAGGACCTATGAACACTGAAGCTTTCTTT
CASSVAGPMNTEAFF
>TRBV7-9|TRBD1|few|TRBJ1-1
TGTGCCAGCAGCGAACAGGGGTATGTGAACACTGAAGCTTTCTTT
CASSEQGYVNTEAFF
>TRBV29-1|-|-|TRBJ1-1
TGCAGCGTTGAATACACCGGGGGCAGTGGGACTGAAGCTTTCTTT
CSVEYTGGSGTEAFF
>TRBV4-3|TRBD1|-|TRBJ1-3
TGCGCCAGCAGCCAAGATGGGACAGAAGGAAACACCATATATTTT
CASSQDGTEGNTIYF
>TRBV5-4|TRBD1|-|TRBJ1-4
TGTGCCAGCAGCTCCCGGACAGGGACTAATGAAAAACTGTTTTTT
CASSSRTGTNEKLFF
>TRBV28|TRBD1|-|TRBJ1-5
TGTGCCAGCAGTTTAGTAGGAGGGGGCCGCAATCAGCCCCAGCATTTT
CASSLVGGGRNQPQHF
>TRBV5-1|-|once|TRBJ2-3
TGCGCCAGCAGCCGACTCGGCGATGATACGCAGTATTTT
CASSRLGDDTQYF
>TRBV5-4|TRBD2|-|TRBJ2-1
TGTGCCAGCAGCGCGACTAGCGGGAGCTCCAATGAGCAGTTCTTC
CASSATSGSSNEQFF
>TRBV20-1|-|few|TRBJ1-1
TGCAGTGCTCATTGGGGCACTGAAGCTTTCTTT
CSAHWGTEAFF
>TRBV18|TRBD1|-|TRBJ1-4
TGTGCCAGCTCACCGGGACAGGTAAATGAAAAACTGTTTTTT
CASSPGQVNEKLFF
>TRBV5-1|TRBD2|-|TRBJ2-5
TGCGCCAGCAGTAACGGACTAGCGGGAGAATTGGGGGAGACCCAGTACTTC
CASSNGLAGELGETQYF
>TRBV28|-|-|TRBJ2-2
TGTGCCAGCAGTTTTGCGTCCGTGACGACTAACACCGGGGAGCTGTTTTTT
CASSFASVTTNTGELFF
>TRBV28|-|-|TRBJ2-5
TGTGCCAGCATTCCTCCCGGGGGTCGGGAGACCCAGTACTTC
CASIPPGGRETQYF
>TRBV4-3|-|-|TRBJ1-6
TGCGCCAGCAGCCCTAAAGTTGGTGGTGATAATTCACCCCTCCACTTT
CASSPKVGGDNSPLHF
>TRBV5-4|TRBD2|-|TRBJ2-3
TGTGCCAGCAGCGGGCCCCGAGCGGGAGCTACAGATACGCAGTATTTT
CASSGPRAGATDTQYF
>TRBV19|TRBD2|-|TRBJ2-1
TGTGCCAGTAGTTTAGCGGGAGAGTACACAATGAGATGGTTCTTC
CASSLAGEYTMRWFF
>TRBV28|TRBD1|-|TRBJ1-2
TGTGCCAGCAGCTACCTCTACAGGGGAGGGAACTATGGCTACACCTTC
CASSYLYRGGNYGYTF
>TRBV5-1|TRBD2|once|TRBJ2-5
TGCGCCAGCAGCTTGGGGACTAGCGGGAGGCCTCTCCAAGAGACCCAGTACTTC
CASSLGTSGRPLQETQYF
>TRBV7-2|-|-|TRBJ2-1
TGTGCCAGCAGCGCCTACTTCTCGGATGAGCAGTTCTTC
CASSAYFSDEQFF
>TRBV5-1|-|-|TRBJ2-7
TGCGCCAGCAGCGCGGCGGGGACCTCCTACGAGCAGTACTTC
CASSAAGTSYEQYF
>TRBV28|-|-|TRBJ1-2
TGTGCCAGCAGTCCCCCCCCTACAGGGGGCTACACCTTC
CASSPPPTGGYTF
>TRBV6-6|-|-|TRBJ2-7
TGTGCCAGCAGTTACGCCACTAGTGCCTACGAGCAGTACTTC
CASSYATSAYEQYF
>TRBV5-4|TRBD2|-|TRBJ2-7
TGTGCCAGCAGTTCCGGGACTAGCGGGAGAAGCTCCTACGAGCAGTACTTC
CASSSGTSGRSSYEQYF
>TRBV5-1|TRBD1|-|TRBJ2-7
TGCGCCAGCAAACCGGGACAGGGTAGCTACGAGCAGTACTTC
CASKPGQGSYEQYF
>TRBV4-2|-|-|TRBJ2-1
TGTGCCAGCAGCCAAGACAGACTAGAATACAATGAGCAGTTCTTC
CASSQDRLEYNEQFF
>TRBV28|-|-|TRBJ2-2
TGTGCCACCAACTCTCAGAACACCGGGGAGCTGTTTTTT
CATNSQNTGELFF
>TRBV27|TRBD2|-|TRBJ2-7
TGTGCCAGCAGTTTTACTACCCCCGGGACTAGCGGCTACGAGCAGTACTTC
CASSFTTPGTSGYEQYF
>TRBV5-1|TRBD1|-|TRBJ2-1
TGCGCCAGCAGCAACCGGGACAGGGTCAATGAGCAGTTCTTC
CASSNRDRVNEQFF